The sequence of this TCR beta chain was determined in a study of immune cell composition in non-small cell lung cancer. Study at large: Histologic subtype was mainly adenocarcinoma or squamous cell carcinoma. Study results and caveats: It was not proven that tumour-reactive clones equal dominant tumour-associated clones. Squamous carcinomas (roughly 80%) more often had tumour-associated clones >0.5% than adenocarcinomas (roughly 35%).

Of note for this clone: What it binds is not known.

Normal lung sampling was at least 3 cm from the tumour, as distant as possible. Frozen unsorted single-cell suspensions supplied the genomic DNA. TCRdb's copy holds only in-frame clones and misses some; the assay was immunoSEQ multiplex PCR. This sample has about 3,500 clones; 80% to 85% occur once, and the top ten carry about 9.2%. The CDR3 runs to 15 residues. The germline V gene has CDR1 LNHNV and CDR2 YYDKDF (reference sequence). Between the trimmed V and J ends, which lost 0 bases and 10 bases, there was a span of 16 bases. The rearrangement uses TRBV15 and TRBJ2-1; D not certain. Sequenced material: non-adjacent lung tissue. This clonotype was obtained from a human donor with non-small cell lung cancer. DNA for the CDR3: TGTGCCACCAGCAGAGATCCTCTCATGGCGTCCGAGCAGTTCTTC. It specifies CATSRDPLMASEQFF. Variable domain in full (rest from reference TRBV15 and TRBJ2-1): DAMVIQNPRYQVTQFGKPVTLSCSQTLNHNVMYWYQQKSSQAPKLLFHYYDKDFNNEADTPDNFQSRRPNTSFCFLDIRSPGLGDTAMYLCATSRDPLMASEQFFGPGTRLTVL.